This is a list of T cell receptor beta chains from one sample in a study of human T cells and chemical hapten exposure. Each CDR3 protein is one row after TCRdb ran MiXCR on the RACE reads. The sample contains about 170,000 distinct CDR3 sequences, 25% to 35% of which appear only once. Specimen: whole blood, collected in connection with sensitization to the hapten diphenylcyclopropenone (DPC). These TCRs come from a woman under 30 with alopecia areata. Some clones in this sample may be carry-over from other donors' samples. Both conserved end residues are part of each CDR3. D genes are given only for firm matches. Clone size, where shown, is once, few, many, or a class for clones that have expanded.

TRBJ2-3 | TRBV12-3/TRBV12-4 | - | - | CASSLRGDTQYF | TGTGCCAGCAGTTTGAGGGGTGATACGCAGTATTTT
TRBJ2-7 | TRBV27 | TRBD1 | - | CASSAGTGYEQYF | TGTGCCAGCAGTGCCGGGACAGGCTACGAGCAGTACTTC
TRBJ2-7 | TRBV6-5 | - | - | CASRNRAWHEQYF | TGTGCCAGCAGAAACAGGGCTTGGCACGAGCAGTACTTC
TRBJ2-5 | TRBV6-1 | - | - | CASSERQDKWETQYF | TGTGCCAGCAGTGAAAGACAGGATAAATGGGAGACCCAGTACTTC
TRBJ1-5 | TRBV7-9 | - | few | CASSLGDYSNQPQHF | TGTGCCAGCAGCTTAGGAGATTATAGCAATCAGCCCCAGCATTTT
TRBJ1-2 | TRBV30 | - | few | CAWRGGVNYGYTF | TGTGCCTGGAGGGGGGGCGTAAACTATGGCTACACCTTC
TRBJ2-1 | TRBV10-3 | TRBD1 | - | CAISATGGSYNEQFF | TGTGCCATCAGTGCGACAGGGGGATCCTACAATGAGCAGTTCTTC
TRBJ2-3 | TRBV11-2 | TRBD2 | few | CASSLIAGGPEAQYF | TGTGCCAGCAGCTTAATAGCGGGGGGCCCCGAAGCGCAGTATTTT
TRBJ2-2 | TRBV5-1 | - | - | CASSTGAGELFF | TGCGCCAGCAGCACGGGGGCCGGGGAGCTGTTTTTT
TRBJ1-1 | TRBV4-1 | - | few | CASSHEKGTTNTEAFF | TGCGCCAGCAGCCATGAAAAAGGGACGACGAACACTGAAGCTTTCTTT
TRBJ2-1 | TRBV30 | - | - | CAWTEGGLPYNEQFF | TGTGCCTGGACTGAAGGGGGACTACCCTACAATGAGCAGTTCTTC
TRBJ1-1 | TRBV7-3 | - | - | CASSLGPADLNTEAFF | TGTGCCAGCAGCTTAGGTCCCGCGGATCTGAACACTGAAGCTTTCTTT
TRBJ1-5 | TRBV20-1 | - | - | CSARFPGGRDQPQHF | TGCAGTGCTAGATTTCCCGGCGGGAGGGATCAGCCCCAGCATTTT
TRBJ2-2 | TRBV5-1 | TRBD1 | - | CASSLKGTGAGELFF | TGCGCCAGCAGCTTGAAGGGGACAGGGGCCGGGGAGCTGTTTTTT
TRBJ2-6 | TRBV4-3 | - | - | CASSPSVSGGGANVLTF | TGCGCCAGCAGCCCAAGTGTCTCCGGGGGAGGGGCCAACGTCCTGACTTTC
TRBJ2-1 | TRBV7-3 | TRBD2 | few | CASSLGLAGFRDEQFF | TGTGCCAGCAGCTTGGGACTAGCGGGATTTAGGGATGAGCAGTTCTTC
TRBJ1-1 | TRBV15 | - | - | CATSRGLWNSEAFF | TGTGCCACCAGCAGAGGGTTGTGGAACAGTGAAGCTTTCTTT
TRBJ2-3 | TRBV25-1 | TRBD2 | - | CASSTGTSGGGRVTDTQYF | TGTGCCAGCAGTACAGGGACTAGCGGGGGGGGAAGGGTGACAGATACGCAGTATTTT
TRBJ1-1 | TRBV9 | - | - | CASSVEGVSTEAFF | TGTGCCAGCAGCGTAGAGGGGGTTAGCACTGAAGCTTTCTTT
TRBJ2-7 | TRBV10-3 | - | - | CAISVSHEQYF | TGTGCCATCAGTGTTAGCCACGAGCAGTACTTC
TRBJ2-2 | TRBV6-4 | - | - | CASRALAAATGELFF | TGTGCCAGCAGAGCTCTGGCAGCCGCCACCGGGGAGCTGTTTTTT
TRBJ2-7 | TRBV20-1 | TRBD1 | - | CSGGTGIIDEQYF | TGCAGTGGAGGGACAGGGATCATCGACGAGCAGTACTTC
TRBJ1-2 | TRBV20-1 | TRBD1 | - | CSARDLRHRDRGRLGYGYTF | TGCAGTGCTAGAGACTTACGACACCGGGACAGGGGGCGGTTGGGCTATGGCTACACCTTC
TRBJ2-7 | TRBV28 | TRBD2 | few | CASSPRGGAFNEQYF | TGTGCCAGCAGTCCCCGGGGAGGGGCTTTCAACGAGCAGTACTTC
TRBJ1-5 | TRBV29-1 | - | - | CSVGGGSNQPQHF | TGCAGCGTTGGGGGTGGAAGCAATCAGCCCCAGCATTTT
TRBJ2-2 | TRBV13 | - | few | CASSSPRGDDTGELFF | TGTGCCAGCAGCTCCCCCCGTGGGGATGACACCGGGGAGCTGTTTTTT
TRBJ2-7 | TRBV9 | - | few | CASSGSGLEQYF | TGTGCCAGCAGCGGCTCCGGCCTCGAGCAGTACTTC
TRBJ1-1 | TRBV5-1 | - | many | CASSLNTEAFF | TGTGCCAGCAGCTTGAACACTGAAGCTTTCTTT
TRBJ2-5 | TRBV29-1 | - | few | CSSRRGGETQYF | TGCAGCTCCCGGAGGGGGGGGGAGACCCAGTACTTC
TRBJ2-2 | TRBV6-6 | - | - | CASRSHRDTGELFF | TGTGCCAGCAGAAGCCACAGGGACACCGGGGAGCTGTTTTTT
TRBJ2-7 | TRBV4-1 | TRBD2 | many | CASSLEAGGTYEQYF | TGCGCCAGCAGCCTTGAAGCGGGAGGCACCTACGAGCAGTACTTC
TRBJ1-5 | TRBV2 | - | once | CASQDSSNQPQHF | TGTGCCAGCCAAGACAGCTCAAATCAGCCCCAGCATTTT
TRBJ2-7 | TRBV21-1 | - | - | CAQTGDISSYEQYF | TGTGCCCAAACTGGGGACATCAGCTCCTACGAGCAGTACTTC
TRBJ2-1 | TRBV29-1 | - | - | CSVGRSSSYNEQFF | TGCAGCGTTGGGCGGAGCTCCTCCTACAATGAGCAGTTCTTC
TRBJ1-1 | TRBV7-3 | - | - | CASSEQGQTEAFF | TGTGCCAGCAGCGAACAGGGCCAGACTGAAGCTTTCTTT
TRBJ1-5 | TRBV6-6 | - | once | CASKDGASNQPQHF | TGTGCCAGCAAAGACGGGGCTAGCAATCAGCCCCAGCATTTT
TRBJ1-2 | TRBV6-5 | - | - | CASRFGSNPKANYGYTF | TGTGCCAGCAGGTTCGGCAGCAACCCTAAAGCTAACTATGGCTACACCTTC
TRBJ1-1 | TRBV29-1 | - | few | CSVDSRRTEAFF | TGCAGCGTTGATTCCCGGAGGACTGAAGCTTTCTTT